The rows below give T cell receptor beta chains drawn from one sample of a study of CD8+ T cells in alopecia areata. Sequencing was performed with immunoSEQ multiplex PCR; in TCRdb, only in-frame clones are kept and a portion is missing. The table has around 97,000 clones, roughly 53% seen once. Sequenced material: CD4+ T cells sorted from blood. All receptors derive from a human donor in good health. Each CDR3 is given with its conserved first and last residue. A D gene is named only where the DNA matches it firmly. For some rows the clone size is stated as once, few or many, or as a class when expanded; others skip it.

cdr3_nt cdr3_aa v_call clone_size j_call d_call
TGCAGCGGTATGAACACTGAAGCTTTCTTT CSGMNTEAFF TRBV29-1 - TRBJ1-1 -
TGTGCCAGCAGCTTAACTTCACCCCTCCACTTT CASSLTSPLHF TRBV7-9 many TRBJ1-6 -
TGTGCCATCAGTGAGTCACCCGGGGAGCAGTACTTC CAISESPGEQYF TRBV10-3 - TRBJ2-7 -
TGCAGCGTCGTAGAGGACTCCTACGAGCAGTACTTC CSVVEDSYEQYF TRBV29-1 - TRBJ2-7 -
TGCAGCGTTGTTTTAGGGGCCCTGAACACCGGGGAGCTGTTTTTT CSVVLGALNTGELFF TRBV29-1 once TRBJ2-2 -
TGTGCCTGGAGTACCATCCTGGATTCACCCCTCCACTTT CAWSTILDSPLHF TRBV30 - TRBJ1-6 -
TGCGCCAGCAGCCAAGATCCAGGGCTTAATGAAAAACTGTTTTTT CASSQDPGLNEKLFF TRBV4-3 - TRBJ1-4 -
TGTGCCAGCAGCTACGACAGGGGAGGGTTGGCAGATACGCAGTATTTT CASSYDRGGLADTQYF TRBV5-4 - TRBJ2-3 -
TGTGCCAGCAGTTCACCTAGCGGGGGCTACAATGAGCAGTTCTTC CASSSPSGGYNEQFF TRBV28 - TRBJ2-1 TRBD2
TGTGCCACCCGTGGGGAGTTCTACGAGCAGTACTTC CATRGEFYEQYF TRBV6-6 - TRBJ2-7 -
TGTGCCAGCAGCCAAGATTTCCTAGCGTCGTACGAGCAGTACTTC CASSQDFLASYEQYF TRBV4-2 - TRBJ2-7 -
TGTGCCAGCAGCCAAGTAACGGGGGCGGTTGAGCAGTTCTTC CASSQVTGAVEQFF TRBV14 few TRBJ2-1 -
TGTGCCAGCTCACCACAGGGTTTACAAGAGACCCAGTACTTC CASSPQGLQETQYF TRBV18 - TRBJ2-5 -
TGTGCCAGCAGTGCGAGGGTTGGAAATTCACCCCTCCACTTT CASSARVGNSPLHF TRBV6-5 few TRBJ1-6 -
TGCGCCAGCAGCTTGTATGGGAACAATGAGCAGTTCTTC CASSLYGNNEQFF TRBV5-1 - TRBJ2-1 -
TGCAGCGTTGTGACCCGGGTGCGAAGGGGCTACACCTTC CSVVTRVRRGYTF TRBV29-1 few TRBJ1-2 -
TGTGCCAGCAGCTTGCACACAGGGTTGAGAGAGACCCAGTACTTC CASSLHTGLRETQYF TRBV11-1 few TRBJ2-5 -
TGTGCCAGCAGTCTCGGACCTTACTATGGCTACACCTTC CASSLGPYYGYTF TRBV6-5 - TRBJ1-2 -
TGTGCCAGCAGCGCCTACAGGGACGGCTACACCTTC CASSAYRDGYTF TRBV7-2 - TRBJ1-2 -
TGTGCCAGCAGCCCAGCGGGGGGGCCCGAAGATACGCAGTATTTT CASSPAGGPEDTQYF TRBV5-6 - TRBJ2-3 TRBD2
TGTGCCAGCAGTTTCGGGGGGGGAGCTAATGAAAAACTGTTTTTT CASSFGGGANEKLFF TRBV27 - TRBJ1-4 -
TGCGCCAGCAGTTTAAGGACAGGGGGCGAGACCGGGGAGCTGTTTTTT CASSLRTGGETGELFF TRBV10-2 - TRBJ2-2 TRBD1
TGCAGCGTTCTAGTCAGACCAACCTACGAGCAGTACTTC CSVLVRPTYEQYF TRBV29-1 once TRBJ2-7 -
TGTGCCAGCAGCACTAGGACTAGCGGGGGGGCGGCCTACGAGCAGTACTTC CASSTRTSGGAAYEQYF TRBV7-2 - TRBJ2-7 TRBD2
TGTGCCAGCAGAGCTGACCCTACGCCTTACAATGAGCAGTTCTTC CASRADPTPYNEQFF TRBV6-5 - TRBJ2-1 -
TGTGCCAGCAGCTTGGAGTTGGAGACCCAGTACTTC CASSLELETQYF TRBV5-4 few TRBJ2-5 -
TGTGCCAGCAGCTCGACAGGGCTTACAGATACGCAGTATTTT CASSSTGLTDTQYF TRBV5-6 - TRBJ2-3 TRBD1
TGTGCCTGCCAGGGACAGAGCTCCTATAATTCACCCCTCCACTTT CACQGQSSYNSPLHF TRBV30 - TRBJ1-6 TRBD1
TGCGCCAGCAGCCAAGATTTGGTACTAGCGGGGCGTGGGGATACGCAGTATTTT CASSQDLVLAGRGDTQYF TRBV4-1 - TRBJ2-3 TRBD2
TGCGCCAGCAGCCAAGATTGGGGAACCAGTGGGGACACCGGGGAGCTGTTTTTT CASSQDWGTSGDTGELFF TRBV4-3 many TRBJ2-2 -
TGTGCCAGTAGTGGAGGACAGGAAAATCAGCCCCAGCATTTT CASSGGQENQPQHF TRBV19 - TRBJ1-5 TRBD1
TGTGCCAGCAGTTTATGGCTAGCGGGGAGCGAGACCCAGTACTTC CASSLWLAGSETQYF TRBV28 once TRBJ2-5 TRBD2
TGTGCCAGCAGCCAAGCCGGCAGAAGCTCCTACAATGAGCAGTTCTTC CASSQAGRSSYNEQFF TRBV14 few TRBJ2-1 -
TGTGCCAGCAAATCTAGTAGCGGGGGTCACGAGCAGTACTTC CASKSSSGGHEQYF TRBV6-5 - TRBJ2-7 TRBD2
TGTGCTAGCAGCCTGGACGTACGGAATACGCAGTATTTT CASSLDVRNTQYF TRBV7-7 - TRBJ2-3 -
TGTGCCAGCAGCGGGCGGGGGTCCCTAACCTACGAGCAGTACTTC CASSGRGSLTYEQYF TRBV5-4 - TRBJ2-7 TRBD2
TGTGCCTGGAGTGTAACGGGTAGCTATGGCTACACCTTC CAWSVTGSYGYTF TRBV30 - TRBJ1-2 -
TGTGCCAGCAGCTTAGCAGGGTATCAGGATACGCAGTATTTT CASSLAGYQDTQYF TRBV11-2 - TRBJ2-3 -